This T cell receptor delta chain was sequenced for a study of γδ T cells in repeated Plasmodium falciparum infection. Study-wide background: Donors were malaria-exposed Malian children or age- and gender-matched Australian children.

CDR1 and CDR2 (germline): TSWWSYY, QGS. V was trimmed by 4 bases and J by 4 bases, leaving 10 bases between them. The CDR3 is 13 residues long. There are many counts of this clone. Antigen specificity is unknown. TCRdb records a much larger clone's protein for this DNA, with a difference at residue 5 that likely arises from a read error; the protein given is the translation of the DNA. Whole-study results and caveats: Vdelta2-negative gammadelta repertoires appeared less diverse and less shared in Malian than Australian children.

TCRdb re-called the multiplex PCR reads with CATT. The table lists 50,000 or so delta-chain clones, 1.6% of them singletons. Flow sorting of PBMC yielded separate Vgamma9/Vdelta2+ and Vdelta2-negative gammadelta T cell populations for bulk repertoire analysis. The sequence derives from a pool of human donors (malaria-infected and uninfected, not separated). The V call is TRDV1, the J call TRDJ1; weak D call: TRDD2 (5 bases). Material for sequencing was gamma-delta T cells from blood. The CDR3 DNA is TGTGCTCTTGGGGGCTCCTATCTCGATAAACTCATCTTT. Translating gives CALGGSYLDKLIF.